Presented here are 18 T cell receptor beta chains from one specimen sequenced in a study of shared clonotypes between healthy human individuals. Only in-frame clones appear in the TCRdb table, and some are missing; sequencing was by immunoSEQ multiplex PCR. The table records over a million clones, approximately 68% of them present only once. Sequenced: memory CD4+ T cells sorted from blood. The subset here: CD45RA-negative fraction. The receptors stem from a man aged 18 to 30 in good health.

For the CDR3, the DNA is TGCGCCAGCAGCTTAGGGGGCCGACGCACTGAAGCTTTCTTT. Translating it yields CASSLGGRRTEAFF. V gene TRBV5-1 combines with J gene TRBJ1-1, with TRBD1 matching 7 bases. CDR1 and CDR2 from the germline V gene are SGHRS and YFSETQ. The CDR3 runs to 14 residues. The trim removed 2 bases at V and 4 bases at J, leaving 5 bases unmatched.

V usage is TRBV14 and J usage is TRBJ1-2; possible D gene TRBD1, 6 bases. V was clipped by 4 bases and J by 8 bases, with 23 bases between them. Per the germline V gene, CDR1 is SGHDN and CDR2 is FVKESK. This CDR3 has 16 residues. CDR3 sequence (DNA): TGTGCCAGCAGCCCGATCGAGATCAGGGGAGGGGTAGGCTACACCTTC. This gives the protein CASSPIEIRGGVGYTF.

The rearrangement joins TRBV10-3 to TRBJ1-1; D ambiguous. Germline loops: CDR1 ENHRY, CDR2 SYGVKD. Trimming stripped 7 bases from V and 2 bases from J, with 14 bases between. This CDR3 has 14 amino acids. The CDR3, as DNA: TGTGCCATCAATCAGGCACAAACAAACACTGAAGCTTTCTTT. It codes for CAINQAQTNTEAFF.

Notes on this clone: The sample contains more than one DNA sequence encoding this CDR3. This rearrangement joins TRBV6-5 to TRBJ2-6; D not resolved. Germline CDR1 and CDR2: MNHEY and SVGAGI. CDR3 length: 13 amino acids. Trimming shortened V by 4 bases and J by 1 base, and 2 bases separated the two germline ends. CDR3 protein: CASSWSGANVLTF. The CDR3 DNA follows: TGTGCCAGCAGTTGGTCTGGGGCCAACGTCCTGACTTTC.

The rearrangement links TRBV6-5 to TRBJ1-2; D is perhaps TRBD1 (5 bases). V dropped 5 bases and J dropped 11 bases, with 15 bases sitting between them. The CDR3 length is 12 residues. CDR1 is MNHEY, CDR2 SVGAGI, per germline. The CDR3 DNA reads as TGTGCCAGCAGTAAGGACAAAATCCATTACACCTTC. Its protein product is CASSKDKIHYTF.

In this sample, this clone turned up many times. The V gene is TRBV5-4, the J gene TRBJ1-2; D is unclear. The CDR3 contains 11 residues. Deletions cut 4 bases from V and 8 bases from J, with 9 bases between. Germline CDR1 is SGHNT and CDR2 is YYREEE (reference sequence). The CDR3 reads CASSNNGGYTF. The CDR3 DNA sequence: TGTGCCAGCAGCAATAATGGGGGCTACACCTTC.

The rearrangement joins TRBV15 to TRBJ1-3; D uncertain. The V end was cut by 0 bases, the J end by 3 bases, with 18 bases between. The CDR3 totals 18 residues. Per the germline V gene, CDR1 is LNHNV and CDR2 is YYDKDF (reference sequence). CDR3: CATSRDLLTASGGNTIYF. The CDR3 DNA reads as TGTGCCACCAGCAGAGATCTGTTAACAGCCAGCGGTGGAAACACCATATATTTT.

This chain connects TRBV10-2 to TRBJ2-3; 14 bases map to TRBD2. From germline, CDR1 is WSHSY and CDR2 SAAADI. The CDR3 contains 16 residues. The trim removed 6 bases at V and 5 bases at J, leaving 7 bases unmatched. CDR3 amino acids: CASRPLTSGRVDTQYF. CDR3 DNA: TGCGCCAGCAGACCCCTGACTAGCGGGAGGGTAGATACGCAGTATTTT.

The chain joins TRBV7-8 to TRBJ2-7; 10 bases map to TRBD2. Per the germline V gene, CDR1 is SGHVS and CDR2 is FQNEAQ. V trimming: 5 bases; J trimming: 0 bases; junction bases outside the gene matches: 4. This CDR3 is built from 15 residues. CDR3 loop: CASSPVAGGSYEQYF. The CDR3 nucleotides read TGTGCCAGCAGCCCTGTAGCGGGAGGCTCCTACGAGCAGTACTTC.

This chain connects TRBV5-1 to TRBJ2-7, with a tentative D call TRBD1 (5 bases). Deletions cut 5 bases from V and 2 bases from J, with 14 bases between. The germline V gene encodes CDR1 SGHRS and CDR2 YFSETQ. This CDR3 comprises 14 residues. CDR3 residues: CASSSDKTPYEQYF. CDR3 DNA: TGCGCCAGCAGTTCGGACAAAACTCCCTACGAGCAGTACTTC.

The chain joins TRBV6-6 to TRBJ2-7; 7 nucleotides line up with TRBD1. This CDR3 is built from 13 residues. Looked up from germline, CDR1 is MNHNY and CDR2 is SVGAGI (reference sequence). The junction had 6 bases not matched to a gene; V was cut back by 7 bases and J by 3 bases. This CDR3 is CASTQGDNYEQYF. In DNA, the CDR3 is TGTGCCAGCACGCAGGGGGATAACTACGAGCAGTACTTC.

The chain employs TRBV19 and TRBJ2-7; TRBD2 is a possible D gene (6 bases). In germline, CDR1 is LNHDA, CDR2 SQIVND (reference sequence). Trimming left V 5 bases short and J 2 bases short, with 16 bases between. The CDR3 is 15 amino acids. Written as DNA, the CDR3 is TGTGCCAGTAGTGCAGGGACTGGCCCCACCTACGAGCAGTACTTC. Protein: CASSAGTGPTYEQYF. Full variable domain (missing parts from reference TRBV19 and TRBJ2-7): DGGITQSPKYLFRKEGQNVTLSCEQNLNHDAMYWYRQDPGQGLRLIYYSQIVNDFQKGDIAEGYSVSREKKESFPLTVTSAQKNPTAFYLCASSAGTGPTYEQYFGPGTRLTVT.

The chain uses TRBV5-6 and TRBJ2-1; D is tentatively TRBD1 or TRBD2 (5 bases each). This CDR3 comprises 15 residues. The V gene's germline CDR1 is SGHDT and CDR2 YYEEEE. The V end was cut by 4 bases, the J end by 0 bases, with 11 bases between. Here the CDR3 reads CASSRRGNSYNEQFF. The DNA for the CDR3 is TGTGCCAGCAGCCGTCGGGGCAACTCCTACAATGAGCAGTTCTTC.

V gene TRBV7-6 combines with J gene TRBJ2-7, with TRBD1 identical over 9 bases. Germline-derived CDR1 and CDR2 are SGHVS and FNYEAQ. V lost 4 bases to trimming and J lost 1 base; unmatched junction nucleotides: 5. This CDR3 contains 15 residues. CDR3 amino acids: CASSSTGGASYEQYF. CDR3 bases: TGTGCCAGCAGCTCTACAGGGGGCGCATCCTACGAGCAGTACTTC.

CDR3 loop: CASSQEAKSTEQYF. CDR3 sequence (DNA): TGCGCCAGCAGCCAAGAGGCAAAAAGCACCGAGCAGTACTTC. The chain carries TRBV4-3 and TRBJ2-7; D not certain. V was clipped by 0 bases and J by 6 bases, with 12 bases between them. Germline assignment: CDR1 LGHNA and CDR2 YSLEER. CDR3 length equals 14 residues.

The CDR3 DNA reads TGTGCCAGCAGTGCGGGGGGGTTCCTAAGGCAGTTCTTC. Translation: CASSAGGFLRQFF. V is TRBV25-1 and J is TRBJ2-1; 8 positions match TRBD2. Germline V gene lookup returns CDR1 MGHDK and CDR2 SYGVNS. The CDR3 length is 13 residues. J was trimmed by 12 bases and V by 4 bases; bases with no gene match: 8.

The rearrangement uses TRBV9 and TRBJ1-3; unclear D gene. The CDR3 is made up of 15 amino acids. The V and J ends lost 4 bases and 0 bases respectively, with 11 bases between them. In germline, CDR1 is SGDLS, CDR2 YYNGEE. CDR3 DNA sequence: TGTGCCAGCAGCTTGGTTGAATACTCTGGAAACACCATATATTTT. Its protein is CASSLVEYSGNTIYF.

A few counts support this clone. The chain couples TRBV6-1 to TRBJ2-7; 7 bases match TRBD2. The CDR3 consists of 14 residues. Germline V gene data show CDR1 as MNHNS and CDR2 as SASEGT. V was pared by 5 bases and J by 3 bases, with 7 bases of the junction left unmatched. DNA of the CDR3: TGTGCCAGCAGTCAAGACGGGGGGTACTACGAGCAGTACTTC. It encodes CASSQDGGYYEQYF.